The 21 T cell receptor beta chains below all came from one sample that was sequenced in a study of T cell responses to AZD1222 COVID-19 vaccine (dated by TCRdb to about 2021). This sample's time point label indicates: baseline before first vaccination. Libraries were constructed by the immunoSEQ multiplex PCR assay. TCRdb retrieved this table from immuneACCESS and kept in-frame rearrangements only. Not all clones are present; in checked studies, unresolved V genes account for under half, and no reason is known for the remainder. The table for this sample lists about 92,000 clones; roughly nine tenths of them were counted only once. Approximately 8.3% of the sample rests with the top ten. This specimen was peripheral blood, taken on day 0 of AZD1222 vaccination. These receptor sequences come from an adult in good health.

The chain carries TRBV18 and TRBJ2-7; D may correspond to TRBD1 or TRBD2 (6 bases each). The CDR3 length is 15 residues. V was pared by 2 bases and J by 6 bases, with 17 bases between. The germline CDR1 and CDR2 sequences are KGHSH and LQKENI. This CDR3 is CASSPSGGGISEQYF. CDR3 DNA: TGTGCCAGCTCACCAAGCGGAGGGGGGATTAGCGAGCAGTACTTC.

V gene TRBV30 combines with J gene TRBJ1-2; D gene ambiguous. V was clipped by 2 bases and J by 5 bases, with 15 bases between them. This CDR3 has 14 amino acids. Germline CDR1 is GTSNPN and CDR2 is SVGIG (reference sequence). The CDR3, as DNA: TGTGCCTGGAGTCCCCTTGCTATGCGGTATGGCTACACCTTC. The encoded protein is CAWSPLAMRYGYTF.

The chain carries TRBV5-1 and TRBJ2-5; no definite D call. Germline-derived CDR1 and CDR2 are SGHRS and YFSETQ. Trimming removed 0 bases from V and 1 base from J, with 7 bases in between. The CDR3 contains 14 residues. This chain's CDR3 is CASSLVQSQETQYF. The CDR3 DNA reads TGCGCCAGCAGCTTGGTACAGAGCCAAGAGACCCAGTACTTC.

The rearrangement joins TRBV10-3 to TRBJ1-1; 7 nucleotides match TRBD1. With 10 bases clipped from V and 9 bases from J, the junction kept 5 bases outside the gene matches. The germline gives CDR1 ENHRY, CDR2 SYGVKD. The CDR3 sequence is 10 residues long. In DNA form, the CDR3 reads TGTGCCACCGAGGACAGGCAAGCTTTCTTT. Amino acids: CATEDRQAFF.

V and J are TRBV6-5 and TRBJ2-1, with D tentatively TRBD2 (5 bases). Trimming removed 6 bases from V and 9 bases from J, with 18 bases in between. Germline V CDR1 and CDR2: MNHEY, SVGAGI. The CDR3 runs 14 residues. The CDR3 reads CASRGGDTGSEQFF. CDR3 DNA sequence: TGTGCCAGCAGGGGTGGGGATACGGGGAGTGAGCAGTTCTTC.

The chain couples TRBV10-3 to TRBJ1-5; no definite D call. V was clipped by 4 bases and J by 0 bases, with 7 bases between them. Germline V gene data show CDR1 as ENHRY and CDR2 as SYGVKD. This CDR3 is built from 14 residues. The CDR3 reads CAISGQNSNQPQHF. The DNA for the CDR3 is TGTGCCATCAGTGGGCAGAATAGCAATCAGCCCCAGCATTTT.

The CDR3 sequence is CASSIDRGGETQYF. The CDR3 DNA reads as TGTGCCAGCAGCATCGACAGGGGAGGGGAGACCCAGTACTTC. The rearrangement links TRBV7-3 to TRBJ2-5, with a weak D call TRBD1 (8 bases). The CDR3 spans 14 residues. Germline V gene sequence: CDR1 SGHTA, CDR2 FQGTGA. V lost 5 bases and J 5 bases, leaving 15 bases between the germline ends.

This clone occurred once. The chain couples TRBV3-1 (or the pseudogene TRBV3-2) to TRBJ1-1; no firm D call. Trimming removed 4 bases at V and 3 bases at J, with 9 bases between. This CDR3 is 13 amino acids long. Germline CDR1 is LGHDT and CDR2 is YNNKEL (reference sequence). In nucleotides, the CDR3 is TGTGCCAGCAGCCCGAGCGGGTACACTGAAGCTTTCTTT. It codes for CASSPSGYTEAFF.

This sequence joins TRBV9 and TRBJ2-3; D is possibly TRBD1 (6 bases). The CDR3 covers 18 residues. Germline CDR1 is SGDLS and CDR2 is YYNGEE. V lost 0 bases and J lost 0, with 17 bases in between. The CDR3 DNA follows: TGTGCCAGCAGCGTAGGAGGCATGAAGGGGGATAGCACAGATACGCAGTATTTT. This sequence encodes CASSVGGMKGDSTDTQYF.

The chain joins TRBV30 to TRBJ1-5; 7 bases line up with TRBD1. Germline lookup yields CDR1 GTSNPN and CDR2 SVGIG (reference sequence). The CDR3 is 17 amino acids. The trim removed 6 bases at V and 0 bases at J, leaving 14 bases unmatched. The CDR3 here is CACGGGQTLYSNQPQHF. The CDR3 DNA sequence: TGTGCCTGCGGTGGGGGACAGACGTTATATAGCAATCAGCCCCAGCATTTT.

This chain links TRBV7-3 with TRBJ2-2; 9 nucleotides agree with TRBD1. This CDR3 is built from 14 residues. The germline V gene has CDR1 SGHTA and CDR2 FQGTGA. The V gene end was trimmed by 3 bases and the J gene end by 8 bases; junction bases not matched to a gene: 4. CDR3 region: CASSFGQGIGELFF. The CDR3 DNA is TGTGCCAGCAGCTTCGGACAGGGGATTGGGGAGCTGTTTTTT.

J is TRBJ1-5 and V is TRBV6-5; maybe TRBD1 (5 bases). V was cut by 6 bases and J by 1 base, with 13 bases left in between. The CDR3 extends over 15 amino acids. Germline CDR1 is MNHEY and CDR2 is SVGAGI. The CDR3 here is CASRDGPGSNQPQHF. CDR3 nucleotides: TGTGCCAGCAGGGACGGACCAGGGAGCAATCAGCCCCAGCATTTT.

DNA of the CDR3: TGTGCCAGCAGCCCGAAAGTGAGTCTTGGGTCTGTGCAGTACTTC. This sequence encodes CASSPKVSLGSVQYF. The gene calls are TRBV7-3 and TRBJ2-7; D unclear. V lost 5 bases and J 9 bases, leaving 23 bases between the germline ends. CDR1 and CDR2 from the germline V gene are SGHTA and FQGTGA. This CDR3 spans 15 amino acids.

The rearrangement joins TRBV3-1 (or the pseudogene TRBV3-2) to TRBJ2-2; either TRBD1 or TRBD2 may fit D (5 bases each). Germline-derived CDR1 and CDR2 are LGHDT and YNNKEL (reference sequence). CDR3 length: 16 residues. The V end lost 1 base, the J end lost 2 bases, and 11 bases lay between the germline ends. The CDR3 loop is CASSQGGRQNTGELFF. CDR3 in DNA: TGTGCCAGCAGCCAAGGGGGACGGCAAAACACCGGGGAGCTGTTTTTT.

The rearrangement links TRBV21-1 to TRBJ1-4. TRBV21-1 constitutes a pseudogene. This CDR3 is 16 amino acids long. In nucleotides, the CDR3 is TGTGCCAGCAGCAAAACTTTCGTAGGGAAGAATGAAAAACTGTTTTTT. Its protein is CASSKTFVGKNEKLFF.

This clone is a singleton in its sample. The chain recombines TRBV6-4 with TRBJ1-1; D may be TRBD1 (5 bases). Trimming took off 5 bases at V and 5 bases at J, with 18 bases between the two ends. This CDR3 is built from 15 residues. The V gene's germline CDR1 is MRHNA and CDR2 SNTAGT. Here the CDR3 DNA reads TGTGCCAGCAGTCCCAGTGGGGGGGATACGACTGAAGCTTTCTTT. The encoded protein is CASSPSGGDTTEAFF.

This clone qualifies as medium-sized (0.01 to 0.1%). J is TRBJ1-4 and V is TRBV3-1 (or the pseudogene TRBV3-2), with 9 bases aligning to TRBD1. With 0 bases clipped from V and 0 bases from J, the junction kept 8 bases outside the gene matches. The CDR3 totals 19 residues. Germline lookup yields CDR1 LGHDT and CDR2 YNNKEL (reference sequence). DNA for the CDR3: TGTGCCAGCAGCCAAGATCCGGGACAGGGATATGCAACTAATGAAAAACTGTTTTTT. Translating it yields CASSQDPGQGYATNEKLFF.

DNA for the CDR3: TGCGCCAGCAGACCGGGACAGCTCCCAAAGAACACTGAAGCTTTCTTT. As protein: CASRPGQLPKNTEAFF. The V and J genes are TRBV5-1 and TRBJ1-1, with 7 nucleotides matching TRBD1. CDR3 length: 16 amino acids. Germline values: CDR1 SGHRS, CDR2 YFSETQ. V gave up 5 bases and J gave up 1 base; unmatched junction bases: 11.

The CDR3 loop is CAWRGGDRVWSEQYF. Here the CDR3 DNA reads TGTGCCTGGAGGGGGGGGGACAGGGTTTGGTCCGAGCAGTACTTC. This sequence joins TRBV30 and TRBJ2-7; 9 bases are a match to TRBD1. The length of the CDR3 is 15 residues. The trim removed 3 bases at V and 6 bases at J, leaving 12 bases unmatched. Germline V gene data show CDR1 as GTSNPN and CDR2 as SVGIG (reference sequence).

The chain links TRBV9 to TRBJ2-1; weak D call: TRBD2 (6 bases). The CDR3 contains 16 residues. With 4 bases removed from V and 0 bases from J, the gap between germline ends came to 14 bases. Germline V gene data show CDR1 as SGDLS and CDR2 as YYNGEE. The CDR3 protein is CASSPLGLSSYNEQFF. CDR3 sequence (DNA): TGTGCCAGCAGCCCACTGGGACTTAGCTCCTACAATGAGCAGTTCTTC.

The rearrangement uses TRBV28 and TRBJ2-3; 10 bases map to TRBD1. Germline CDR1 and CDR2: MDHEN and SYDVKM. The length of the CDR3 is 14 residues. Trimming took 6 bases from V and 3 from J; bases not matched to a gene: 3. The CDR3 region has the DNA TGTGCCAGCAGCATGGGACAGGGGACAGATACGCAGTATTTT. Protein sequence: CASSMGQGTDTQYF.